This TCR beta chain was recovered during a study of blood T cells in healthy people across ages. The study, taken as a whole, reports: Changes seen in expanded clonotypes were possibly confounded by donor CMV status left unknown.

On this clonotype itself: Its cognate antigen is unknown.

PCR was performed a second time for about 7 to 12 cycles using a sample-barcoded 5' primer and a J-beta primer mix. TCRdb called the 5' RACE reads again in MiXCR, with one record for every CDR3 protein. The table has 1.4 million or so distinct CDR3 sequences, around 40% seen once. Sequenced: blood. This clonotype originated in a woman between 18 and 29 years old in good health.

The CDR3 nucleotides read TGTGCCAGCACAGGCCCTAATGAAAAACTGTTTTTT. As protein: CASTGPNEKLFF. The chain has TRBV6-5 and TRBJ1-4; no reliable D call. The length of the CDR3 is 12 residues. Germline V gene lookup returns CDR1 MNHEY and CDR2 SVGAGI. V dropped 7 bases and J dropped 3 bases, with 6 bases sitting between them.